This is a list of T cell receptor beta chains from one sample in a study of tumor and adjacent non-tumor tissue in lung cancer. TCRdb independently ran MiXCR on the multiplex PCR reads; one entry per CDR3 protein. Of tens of thousands of distinct CDR3 sequences in the sample, 61% are singletons; the top ten hold 25% to 35%. Sample: distant non-tumor lung tissue. The receptors were sampled from a man aged 65-85 years with non-small cell lung cancer. Each CDR3 is given with its conserved first and last residue. D genes are given only for firm matches. Some rows mark clone size as missing; the rest say once, few, many or name a class of expanded clone.

TRBV12-3/TRBV12-4,TRBD1,many,15,TRBJ1-5,CASSSGQGATQPQHF,TGTGCCAGCAGTTCCGGACAGGGGGCTACTCAGCCCCAGCATTTT
TRBV20-1,TRBD2,few,14,TRBJ2-5,CSAWQLGGGETQYF,TGCAGTGCTTGGCAGCTGGGGGGAGGGGAGACCCAGTACTTC
TRBV28,NA,NA,15,TRBJ2-3,CASRFGDWGTDTQYF,TGTGCCAGCAGATTCGGGGATTGGGGCACAGATACGCAGTATTTT
TRBV20-1,NA,NA,17,TRBJ1-6,CRARDARESRVDSPLHF,TGCAGAGCTAGAGATGCCCGGGAGAGCCGAGTTGACTCACCCCTCCACTTT
TRBV7-8,TRBD2,NA,16,TRBJ2-7,CASSLALAGAVYKQYF,TGTGCCAGCAGTTTAGCCTTGGCGGGAGCGGTATACAAGCAGTACTTC
TRBV5-1,NA,NA,14,TRBJ2-7,CASSLDIGTYEQYF,TGCGCCAGCAGCCTAGACATTGGAACCTACGAGCAGTACTTC
TRBV6-1,NA,NA,16,TRBJ2-2,CASGDSQGSDTGKLFF,TGTGCCAGCGGTGATTCACAGGGTTCGGACACCGGGAAACTGTTTTTT
TRBV5-4,TRBD2,NA,16,TRBJ2-3,CASSLEARGSSNTHYF,TGTGCCAGCAGCTTGGAAGCGCGGGGGAGTTCAAATACACATTATTTT
TRBV20-1,NA,many,14,TRBJ2-1,CSGPEGGSYNEQFF,TGCAGTGGCCCGGAGGGAGGATCCTACAATGAGCAGTTCTTC
TRBV12-3/TRBV12-4,NA,many,16,TRBJ2-2,CASSLVRGPITGELFF,TGTGCCAGCAGTTTAGTTCGGGGGCCGATCACCGGGGAGCTGTTTTTT
TRBV12-3/TRBV12-4,TRBD2,NA,14,TRBJ2-3,CATNLAGLTDTQYF,TGTGCCACCAATTTAGCGGGCCTCACAGATACGCAGTATTTT
TRBV2,NA,NA,14,TRBJ2-2,CASSYQGNTGELFF,TGTGCCAGCAGTTACCAGGGGAACACCGGGGAGCTGTTTTTT
TRBV11-2,NA,NA,13,TRBJ2-5,CASRLQGQETQYF,TGTGCCAGCAGGTTACAGGGTCAGGAGACCCAGTACTTC
TRBV4-1,TRBD2,NA,16,TRBJ2-2,CASSQSGTTNTGELLF,TGCGCCAGCAGCCAATCCGGGACTACGAACACCGGGGAGCTGCTTTTT
TRBV4-2,TRBD2,NA,19,TRBJ2-5,CASTQQSPGLAGGKETQYF,TGTGCCAGCACCCAACAGAGCCCAGGACTAGCGGGGGGGAAAGAGACCCAGTACTTC
TRBV28,NA,NA,14,TRBJ2-3,CTSTGAANTDTQYF,TGTACCAGCACCGGGGCAGCAAACACAGATACGCAGTATTTT
TRBV28,NA,NA,14,TRBJ2-4,CAGSPGQLKNIQYF,TGTGCCGGCAGCCCGGGACAACTAAAAAACATTCAGTACTTC
TRBV28,NA,NA,16,TRBJ2-7,CASSSRPLAVSYEQYF,TGTGCCAGCAGTTCCCGCCCACTCGCAGTCTCCTACGAGCAGTACTTC
TRBV6-1,NA,NA,16,TRBJ1-1,CASSGGQLSFATDAFF,TGTGCCAGCAGTGGAGGGCAGCTGTCTTTTGCCACTGACGCTTTCTTT
TRBV4-2,TRBD2,NA,18,TRBJ2-2,CASSHPGLSGGNTGELFF,TGTGCCAGTAGCCATCCGGGACTATCGGGGGGAAACACCGGGGAGCTGTTTTTT
TRBV20-1,NA,NA,14,TRBJ1-5,CSVGGAVFDQPRHF,TGCAGCGTTGGGGGGGCTGTCTTCGATCAGCCCCGGCATTTT
TRBV28,TRBD1,few,11,TRBJ2-7,CASTGVYEQYF,TGTGCCAGTACAGGGGTCTACGAGCAGTACTTC
TRBV6-5,NA,NA,15,TRBJ2-7,CASSYSRRSSYEHYF,TGTGCCAGCAGTTACTCGAGGCGGTCTTCCTACGAGCACTACTTC
TRBV12-3/TRBV12-4,NA,many,13,TRBJ2-2,CASRGVNTGELFF,TGTGCCAGCAGGGGGGTAAACACCGGGGAGCTGTTTTTT
TRBV29-1,NA,many,12,TRBJ2-7,CSVELDTYEQYF,TGCAGCGTTGAGCTGGACACGTACGAGCAGTACTTC
TRBV28,TRBD1,NA,16,TRBJ1-1,CASSSQGGAPKTEAFF,TGTGCCAGCAGTTCCCAGGGGGGGGCACCGAAGACTGAAGCTTTCTTT